The 8 T cell receptor beta chains presented below share a single source sample, sequenced in a study of control samples from healthy donors and cancer patients. Using immunoSEQ multiplex PCR, the repertoire was profiled, and TCRdb retains in-frame clones only, with some absent. The sample consists of about 110,000 clones, approximately 82% of them appearing once. Sequencing was performed on blood. The receptors here all came from a man between 18 and 35 years old in good health.

V and J are TRBV29-1 and TRBJ2-3; the D gene is possibly TRBD2 (5 bases). Germline-derived CDR1 and CDR2 are SQVTM and ANQGSEA. This CDR3 is 12 amino acids long. Trimming took 7 bases from V and 4 from J, leaving 12 bases between them. The CDR3 protein is CSAGLGSDTQYF. The CDR3, as DNA: TGCAGCGCGGGGTTGGGTTCAGATACGCAGTATTTT.

The J gene is TRBJ2-2, the V gene TRBV5-4, with D maybe TRBD1 (6 bases). Trimming left V 4 bases short and J 4 bases short, with 20 bases between. Germline CDR1 and CDR2: SGHNT and YYREEE (reference sequence). This CDR3 is built from 17 residues. CDR3 DNA: TGTGCCAGCAGCCCAACTCCGGGGACAAGGGGCACCGGGGAGCTGTTTTTT. Translated: CASSPTPGTRGTGELFF.

The table lists this clone with a count of one. This sequence joins TRBV25-1 and TRBJ1-2, with D possibly being TRBD1 (5 bases). Between the trimmed V and J ends, which lost 2 bases and 8 bases, there was a span of 21 bases. This CDR3 spans 16 amino acids. The germline CDR1 and CDR2 sequences are MGHDK and SYGVNS. CDR3 bases: TGTGCCAGCAGTGAACCCCTCGGGTGGGGGATGGGCGGCTACACCTTC. Its translation: CASSEPLGWGMGGYTF.

This clone has just a few counts. The chain carries TRBV6-2 or TRBV6-3 and TRBJ2-5; D not resolved. Trimming took 2 bases from V and 5 from J, leaving 15 bases between them. The CDR3 sequence is 15 residues long. CDR1 and CDR2 from the germline V gene are MNHEY and SVGEGT. The CDR3 coding sequence is TGTGCCAGCAGTTACGATGGCAATCGGTGGGAGACCCAGTACTTC. This encodes CASSYDGNRWETQYF.

The rearrangement links TRBV7-2 to TRBJ2-5, with 15 bases that match TRBD2. After removal of 5 bases from V and 5 bases from J, the junction contained 6 bases not matched to a gene. Germline CDR1 reads SGHTA; CDR2 reads FQGNSA. This CDR3 is 16 amino acids long. The CDR3 is CASSGLAGGLRETQYF. As DNA, the CDR3 is TGTGCCAGCAGCGGACTAGCGGGGGGGCTTAGGGAGACCCAGTACTTC.

This clone was seen just once. Other nucleotide sequences in the sample specify the same CDR3. This chain uses TRBV5-6 with TRBJ1-6, with 7 bases aligning to TRBD1. V shed 2 bases, J shed 0 bases, and the junction held 2 bases outside the gene matches. Germline values: CDR1 SGHDT, CDR2 YYEEEE. This CDR3 has 16 residues. The CDR3 nucleotides read TGTGCCAGCAGCTTCAGGGGGAGCTCCTATAATTCACCCCTCCACTTT. Amino acids: CASSFRGSSYNSPLHF.

The CDR3 protein is CASSSRDRLGTEAFF. The CDR3 DNA reads as TGTGCCAGCAGCTCCCGGGACAGGCTAGGCACTGAAGCTTTCTTT. This chain connects TRBV11-2 to TRBJ1-1; 8 positions match TRBD1. Unmatched junction bases numbered 8, after V lost 4 bases and J lost 4 bases. The CDR3 is 15 amino acids. Germline V gives CDR1 SGHAT, CDR2 FQNNGV.

The rearrangement joins TRBV27 to TRBJ2-2; D remains ambiguous. The CDR3 is made up of 16 amino acids. Germline V lookup: CDR1 MNHEY, CDR2 SMNVEV (reference sequence). Deletions cut 6 bases from V and 3 bases from J, with 17 bases between. CDR3 region: CASSPTGSGYTGELFF. The CDR3 DNA reads TGTGCCAGCAGCCCAACTGGATCTGGATACACCGGGGAGCTGTTTTTT.